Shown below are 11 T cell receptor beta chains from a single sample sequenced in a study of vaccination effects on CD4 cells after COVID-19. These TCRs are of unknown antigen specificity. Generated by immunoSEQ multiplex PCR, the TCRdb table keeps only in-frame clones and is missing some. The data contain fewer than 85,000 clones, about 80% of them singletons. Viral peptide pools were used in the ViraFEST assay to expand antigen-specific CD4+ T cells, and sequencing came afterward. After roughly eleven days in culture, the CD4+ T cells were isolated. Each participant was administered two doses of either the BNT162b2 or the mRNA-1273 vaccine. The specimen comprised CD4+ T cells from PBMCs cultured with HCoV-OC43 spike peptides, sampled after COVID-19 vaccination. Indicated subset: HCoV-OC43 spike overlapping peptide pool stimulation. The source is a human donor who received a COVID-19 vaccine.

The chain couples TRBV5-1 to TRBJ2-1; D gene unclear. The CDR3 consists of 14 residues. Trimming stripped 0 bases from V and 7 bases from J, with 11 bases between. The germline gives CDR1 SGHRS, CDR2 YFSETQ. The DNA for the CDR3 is TGCGCCAGCAGCTTGGGATTAGAGGTTAATGAGCAGTTCTTC. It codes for CASSLGLEVNEQFF. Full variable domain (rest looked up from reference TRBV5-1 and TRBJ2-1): KAGVTQTPRYLIKTRGQQVTLSCSPISGHRSVSWYQQTPGQGLQFLFEYFSETQRNKGNFPGRFSGRQFSNSRSEMNVSTLELGDSALYLCASSLGLEVNEQFFGPGTRLTVL.

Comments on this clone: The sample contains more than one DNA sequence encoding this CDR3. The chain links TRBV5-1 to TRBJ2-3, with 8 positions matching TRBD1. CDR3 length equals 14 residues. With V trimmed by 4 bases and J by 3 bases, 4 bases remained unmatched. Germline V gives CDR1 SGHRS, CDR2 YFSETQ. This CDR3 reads CASSLDRATDTQYF. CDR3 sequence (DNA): TGCGCCAGCAGCCTGGACAGGGCTACAGATACGCAGTATTTT.

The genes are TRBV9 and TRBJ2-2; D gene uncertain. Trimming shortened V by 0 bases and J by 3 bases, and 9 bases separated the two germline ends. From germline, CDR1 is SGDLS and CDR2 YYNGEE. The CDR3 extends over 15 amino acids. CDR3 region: CASSVEIADTGELFF. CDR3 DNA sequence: TGTGCCAGCAGCGTAGAGATCGCAGACACCGGGGAGCTGTTTTTT.

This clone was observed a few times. CDR3 coding DNA: TGCGCCAGCAGCCCCGGGGGGACAGGTGAAGCTTTCTTT. Encoded protein: CASSPGGTGEAFF. The chain combines TRBV5-1 with TRBJ1-1; TRBD1 matches 8 bases. The junction had 6 bases not matched to a gene; V was cut back by 4 bases and J by 7 bases. Germline values: CDR1 SGHRS, CDR2 YFSETQ. This CDR3 contains 13 residues.

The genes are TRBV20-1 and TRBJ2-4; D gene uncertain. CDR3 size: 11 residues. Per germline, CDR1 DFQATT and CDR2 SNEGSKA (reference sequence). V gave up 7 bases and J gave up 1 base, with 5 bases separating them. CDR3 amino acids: CSGVAKNIQYF. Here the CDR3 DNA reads TGCAGTGGAGTGGCCAAAAACATTCAGTACTTC.

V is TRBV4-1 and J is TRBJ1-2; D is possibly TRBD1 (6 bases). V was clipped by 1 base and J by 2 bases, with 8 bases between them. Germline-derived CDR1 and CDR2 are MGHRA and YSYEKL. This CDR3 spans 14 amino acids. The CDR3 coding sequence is TGCGCCAGCAGCCAAGGACAGGCCAACTATGGCTACACCTTC. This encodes CASSQGQANYGYTF.

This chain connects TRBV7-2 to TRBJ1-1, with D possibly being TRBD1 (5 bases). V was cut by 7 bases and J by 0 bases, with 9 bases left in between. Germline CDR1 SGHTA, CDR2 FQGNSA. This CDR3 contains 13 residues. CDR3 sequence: CASKLQVNTEAFF. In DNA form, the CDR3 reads TGTGCCAGCAAACTACAGGTGAACACTGAAGCTTTCTTT.

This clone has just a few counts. CDR3 sequence: CASSVRGTYGYTF. As DNA, the CDR3 is TGTGCCAGCAGCGTACGGGGGACATATGGCTACACCTTC. The chain is built from TRBV7-9 and TRBJ1-2, with D tentatively TRBD1 (6 bases). The germline CDR1 and CDR2 sequences are SEHNR and FQNEAQ (reference sequence). Trimming took 5 bases from V and 5 from J, leaving 12 bases between them. This CDR3 is built from 13 residues. Full variable domain (rest looked up from reference TRBV7-9 and TRBJ1-2): DTGVSQNPRHKITKRGQNVTFRCDPISEHNRLYWYRQTLGQGPEFLTYFQNEAQLEKSRLLSDRFSAERPKGSFSTLEIQRTEQGDSAMYLCASSVRGTYGYTFGSGTRLTVV.

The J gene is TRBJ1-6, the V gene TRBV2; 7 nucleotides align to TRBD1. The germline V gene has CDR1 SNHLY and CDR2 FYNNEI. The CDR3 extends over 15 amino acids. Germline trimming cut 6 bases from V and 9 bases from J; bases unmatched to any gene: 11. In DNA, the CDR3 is TGTGCCAGCAGCCCCCGACAGGGTCTCATTTCACCCCTCCACTTT. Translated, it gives CASSPRQGLISPLHF.

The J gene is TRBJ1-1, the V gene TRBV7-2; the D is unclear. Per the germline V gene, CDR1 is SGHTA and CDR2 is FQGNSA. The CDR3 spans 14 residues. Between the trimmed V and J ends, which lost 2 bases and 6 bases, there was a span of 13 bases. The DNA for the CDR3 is TGTGCCAGCAGCTTACAGGTAACGATCGCTGAAGCTTTCTTT. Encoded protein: CASSLQVTIAEAFF.

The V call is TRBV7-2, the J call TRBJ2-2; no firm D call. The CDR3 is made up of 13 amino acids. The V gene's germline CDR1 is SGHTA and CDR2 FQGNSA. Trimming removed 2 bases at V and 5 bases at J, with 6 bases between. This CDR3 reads CASSLRRTGELFF. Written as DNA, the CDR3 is TGTGCCAGCAGCTTAAGACGGACCGGGGAGCTGTTTTTT. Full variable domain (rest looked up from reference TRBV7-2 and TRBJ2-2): GAGVSQSPSNKVTEKGKDVELRCDPISGHTALYWYRQSLGQGLEFLIYFQGNSAPDKSGLPSDRFSAERTGGSVSTLTIQRTQQEDSAVYLCASSLRRTGELFFGEGSRLTVL.